This TCR beta chain was retrieved from a study of graft-versus-host responses after intestinal transplantation. Method: immunoSEQ multiplex PCR; TCRdb's copy keeps in-frame clones and lacks some. The sample lists approximately 15,000 clones, about 90% occurring once. Germline V CDR1 and CDR2: SGHVS, FQNEAQ. The ends were cut back, 1 base at V and 0 bases at J, with 7 bases in the middle. The CDR3 sequence is 15 residues long. This clone has only one observation. The V and J genes are TRBV7-8 and TRBJ1-5; tentative D call: TRBD1 (5 bases). The material was bone marrow, obtained approximately 120 days after intestinal transplantation. The TCR sequence derives from a human patient who received an intestinal transplant, so some T cells may come from the graft donor. In nucleotides, the CDR3 is TGTGCCAGCAGCTTAGACAGGAATAGCAATCAGCCCCAGCATTTT. Translated: CASSLDRNSNQPQHF.